The 9 T cell receptor beta chains below all came from one sample that was sequenced in a study of cytomegalovirus exposure and HLA in healthy donors. In the PCR, 60 Vbeta and 13 Jbeta primers were used. Sequenced by immunoSEQ multiplex PCR; TCRdb stores in-frame clones only, minus some. The sample includes 150,000 to 200,000 clones, about 80% of them seen just once. The sequencing sample was made of PBMCs. The receptors shown here come from a woman aged 45-59 years in good health and CMV-seronegative.

The CDR3 protein is CASCREGDNEQFF. As DNA, the CDR3 is TGTGCCAGCTGCCGGGAGGGCGACAATGAGCAGTTCTTC. The chain combines TRBV5-4 with TRBJ2-1, with TRBD2 identical over 8 bases. Germline trimming cut 7 bases from V and 5 bases from J; bases unmatched to any gene: 5. The CDR3 is 13 amino acids. Germline values: CDR1 SGHNT, CDR2 YYREEE (reference sequence). Complete variable domain (other parts from reference TRBV5-4 and TRBJ2-1): ETGVTQSPTHLIKTRGQQVTLRCSSQSGHNTVSWYQQALGQGPQFIFQYYREEENGRGNFPPRFSGLQFPNYSSELNVNALELDDSALYLCASCREGDNEQFFGPGTRLTVL.

This clone showed up just a few times. This chain uses TRBV28 with TRBJ1-5, with D possibly matching TRBD1 (5 bases). CDR3 length: 16 amino acids. The V and J ends lost 7 bases and 0 bases respectively, with 16 bases between them. Germline V gene data show CDR1 as MDHEN and CDR2 as SYDVKM. CDR3 in amino acids: CASTWGGRGSNQPQHF. Written as DNA, the CDR3 is TGTGCCAGCACCTGGGGAGGGAGGGGTAGCAATCAGCCCCAGCATTTT. Drawing the rest from reference TRBV28 and TRBJ1-5, the complete variable domain is DVKVTQSSRYLVKRTGEKVFLECVQDMDHENMFWYRQDPGLGLRLIYFSYDVKMKEKGDIPEGYSVSREKKERFSLILESASTNQTSMYLCASTWGGRGSNQPQHFGDGTRLSIL.

The rearrangement uses TRBV5-1 and TRBJ2-2, with TRBD2 matching 7 bases. The junction had 9 bases not matched to a gene; V was cut back by 5 bases and J by 5 bases. This CDR3 contains 15 residues. Germline CDR1 is SGHRS and CDR2 is YFSETQ. The CDR3 bases are TGCGCCAGCAGAGTTGGGAGGGGAGGAACCGGGGAGCTGTTTTTT. The encoded protein is CASRVGRGGTGELFF.

The rearrangement uses TRBV23-1 and TRBJ1-3, with TRBD1 as a possible D gene (5 bases). TRBV23-1 is an ORF; its function is uncertain. The CDR3 loop spans 15 amino acids. V was shortened by 8 bases and J by 8 bases, with 22 bases between the two germline ends. CDR3 loop: CASDRLGQGGYTIYF. The CDR3 DNA reads as TGCGCCAGCGATCGTCTTGGGCAGGGCGGATACACCATATATTTT.

The rearrangement joins TRBV10-3 to TRBJ2-1; 13 bases map to TRBD2. V lost 3 bases and J lost 15; bases outside the gene matches: 8. The CDR3 contains 14 residues. Germline CDR1 is ENHRY and CDR2 is SYGVKD. In DNA, the CDR3 is TGTGCCATCAGTGAAGGACTAGCGGGAGCCCCTCTGTTCTTC. Its translation: CAISEGLAGAPLFF.

The rearrangement joins TRBV9 to TRBJ2-2, with TRBD1 matching over 7 bases. V gave up 1 base and J gave up 3 bases; unmatched junction bases: 9. Germline V gene lookup returns CDR1 SGDLS and CDR2 YYNGEE. This CDR3 is built from 17 residues. CDR3 DNA: TGTGCCAGCAGCGTACTACCCCGACAGGGCCACACCGGGGAGCTGTTTTTT. Amino acid sequence: CASSVLPRQGHTGELFF. Based on the CDR3 plus reference TRBV9 and TRBJ2-2, the full variable domain is DSGVTQTPKHLITATGQRVTLRCSPRSGDLSVYWYQQSLDQGLQFLIQYYNGEERAKGNILERFSAQQFPDLHSELNLSSLELGDSALYFCASSVLPRQGHTGELFFGEGSRLTVL.

This clone was counted a few times. The V gene is TRBV9, the J gene TRBJ2-7; 8 nucleotides align to TRBD2. The V segment lost 1 base and the J segment 5 bases; nucleotides outside the gene matches: 5. The CDR3 has 14 residues. Germline V CDR1 and CDR2: SGDLS, YYNGEE. CDR3 sequence (DNA): TGTGCCAGCAGCGTACAAGCGGGAGATAACGAGCAGTACTTC. Translated, it gives CASSVQAGDNEQYF.

CDR3 in amino acids: CASSWTGVTYNEQFF. DNA of the CDR3: TGTGCCAGCAGCTGGACAGGGGTGACCTACAATGAGCAGTTCTTC. The chain carries TRBV6-5 and TRBJ2-1, with 9 bases fitting TRBD1. V lost 6 bases to trimming and J lost 2 bases; unmatched junction nucleotides: 5. CDR1 is MNHEY and CDR2 is SVGAGI in the germline V gene. The CDR3 contains 15 residues.

The table lists this clone with a count of one. The chain links TRBV28 to TRBJ1-5; weak D call: TRBD1 (5 bases). Germline V CDR1 and CDR2: MDHEN, SYDVKM. The CDR3 runs 12 residues. V gave up 10 bases and J gave up 3 bases, with 10 bases separating them. CDR3 coding DNA: TGTGCCACTACAGGAGTCAATCAGCCCCAGCATTTT. This gives the protein CATTGVNQPQHF.